This TCR beta chain was found in a study of somatic mutations in cytotoxic T cells in rheumatoid arthritis (dated by TCRdb to the late 2010s). Broadly, across the study: Some V beta antibody-stained T-cell populations were flow-sorted on a FACSAria II or Sony SH800 at nearly 100% purity, and sorted V beta1+ cells also underwent TCRB sequencing. Whether expanded CD8+ T-cell clones in untreated, newly diagnosed rheumatoid arthritis carry somatic mutations was the study question, and clonality was characterized with TCRB deep sequencing. The median ages of the patient and control groups were essentially identical. For 60 or so rheumatoid arthritis patients and fewer than 25 healthy controls, TCRB deep sequencing was carried out.

Overall study outcomes, separate from this receptor: In about an eighth of the 65 patients, more than 20% of CD8+ cells belonged to the largest CD8+ clone, while several identical CD8+ TCRB sequences were shared between blood and synovial fluid. The slight underrepresentation of TRBV07 in patients was not corrected for multiple comparisons. It was unknown which antigens the expanded CD8+ clones targeted, and their absence from virus-specific databases did not exclude viral specificity. In patients, CD8+ clonality rose with age (Spearman r of about 0.51), which was not the case in healthy controls. CD8+ T-cell clonality in rheumatoid arthritis patients was not significantly different from that in age-matched healthy controls.

Genomic DNA underwent TCRB CDR3 sequencing using the immunoSEQ assay. For the original study's pipeline: Only productive TCRB rearrangements were included in the analyses. Defining a clone by its unique TCRB CDR3 sequence, the study calculated clonality as a productive clonality index derived from Shannon entropy. The template counts of each clone relative to the total templates per sample were used to calculate repertoire overlap between two samples. A correlation with a Spearman r of 0.55 to 0.75 was found between V-gene usage by flow cytometry and V-gene usage by TCRB sequencing. As stored in TCRdb, this immuneACCESS dataset retains in-frame rearrangements with V and J assigned. A fraction of the clones does not appear; measured against another copy, unresolved V genes explain less than half of the discrepancy, and the remainder lacks a known reason. V and J calls plus clone size are reproduced from that table; the DNA served to infer D and trimming. For this sample the table gives roughly 19,000 clones, of which about 86% were detected only once. The ten largest clones take up 15% to 20% of the sample.

Concerning this clone itself: What antigen it recognizes has not been identified. Base qualities are missing; no much larger clone stands one base away. Other DNA sequences from this sample encode an identical CDR3 as well.

Unmatched junction bases come to 2, with V trimmed by 2 bases and J by 6 bases. Inclusive of the bounding cysteine and phenylalanine, the CDR3 is 15 residues long. Only the CDR3 DNA stays, 45 bases, in frame from base 1. CDR1 and CDR2, per the germline V gene, are MNHNS and SASEGT. Healthy controls were more than 15 blood donors whose buffy coats were used, with a median age of around 54 years (range about 20-75) and 55% female. CD4+ and CD8+ cells were isolated by positive magnetic bead selection on an AutoMACS, and purity was checked by flow cytometry. Ficoll-Paque PLUS density gradient separation was used to isolate peripheral blood mononuclear cells. DNA from CD4-enriched, CD8-enriched or PBMC samples was extracted using Nucleospin Tissue or Tissue XS kits and then quantified on a Qubit 2.0 fluorometer.

The sample consisted of CD8+ T cells sorted from blood. Rearrangement joined TRBV6-1 to TRBJ2-2, with TRBD2 matching 11 junction bases. The clonotype was recovered from a woman aged 45-65 years in good health. The nucleotide sequence reads as follows: TGTGCCAGCAGTGAATTAGCGGGGGGGCCCGGGGAGCTGTTTTTT. It translates to CASSELAGGPGELFF.